The entry that follows covers one T cell receptor (beta chain) sequence. Following a re-call of the 5' RACE reads, TCRdb has one entry per CDR3 protein and lacks DNA. The listing records about 550,000 distinct CDR3 sequences. The data derive from a study of T cells expressing NK-cell markers. About the research overall: All TCR beta repertoires analysed originated from sorted CD3+CD56+NKG2C+, CD3+CD56+NKG2C- and CD3+CD56-NKG2C+ T cells.

Input material: blood T cells: a sorted CD56 or NKG2C T cell subset, CD4+ or CD8+ T cells, or bulk PBMC T cells (not recorded which). The clonotype comes from a man aged 18 to 29 in good health.

The CDR3 sequence: CASSLKQVNEKLFF. The chain uses TRBV7-9 and TRBJ1-4. The V gene's germline CDR1 is SEHNR and CDR2 FQNEAQ (reference sequence). CDR3 length equals 14 residues.